A selection of T cell receptor beta chains follows, all from one sample in a study of CD8 T cells in ankylosing spondylitis. MiXCR was run by TCRdb on the 5' RACE reads, yielding one entry per CDR3 protein. The sample shows some 250,000 distinct CDR3 sequences, about 24% of them seen only once. Sequencing used blood, either unsorted or a sorted T cell fraction (not recorded which). The origin of the receptors is a male donor with ankylosing spondylitis or in good health (not recorded which). The CDR3 runs from the conserved cysteine through the conserved F or W. D genes are given only for firm matches. The listing skips clone size in some rows; elsewhere it reads once, few, many or a size class.

clone_size: few; v_call: TRBV6-1; j_call: TRBJ1-1; d_call: -; cdr3_aa: CASRRTALNTEAFF; cdr3_nt: TGTGCCAGCAGAAGGACAGCCCTGAACACTGAAGCTTTCTTT
clone_size: -; v_call: TRBV18; j_call: TRBJ1-1; d_call: TRBD1; cdr3_aa: CASSLPFTGGTEAFF; cdr3_nt: TGTGCCAGCTCACTACCCTTTACAGGGGGCACTGAAGCTTTCTTT
clone_size: few; v_call: TRBV20-1; j_call: TRBJ2-7; d_call: TRBD2; cdr3_aa: CSARARWTSGVYEQYF; cdr3_nt: TGCAGTGCTAGGGCACGTTGGACTAGCGGGGTATACGAGCAGTACTTC
clone_size: many; v_call: TRBV10-2; j_call: TRBJ2-1; d_call: -; cdr3_aa: CASSDLATYRYNEQFF; cdr3_nt: TGCGCCAGCAGCGACCTCGCGACATATCGCTACAATGAGCAGTTCTTC
clone_size: many; v_call: TRBV20-1; j_call: TRBJ1-1; d_call: TRBD1; cdr3_aa: CSANRPGTGNGEAFF; cdr3_nt: TGCAGTGCTAACCGTCCCGGGACAGGGAATGGTGAAGCTTTCTTT
clone_size: -; v_call: TRBV12-3/TRBV12-4; j_call: TRBJ2-1; d_call: TRBD2; cdr3_aa: CARRSGGGEYNEQFF; cdr3_nt: TGTGCCAGAAGATCAGGCGGGGGGGAGTACAATGAGCAGTTCTTC
clone_size: -; v_call: TRBV29-1; j_call: TRBJ2-3; d_call: -; cdr3_aa: CSAQGLYTDTQYF; cdr3_nt: TGCAGCGCCCAGGGTCTTTACACAGATACGCAGTATTTT
clone_size: few; v_call: TRBV12-3/TRBV12-4; j_call: TRBJ1-2; d_call: TRBD1; cdr3_aa: CASRLGQGRYGYTF; cdr3_nt: TGTGCCAGCAGACTGGGACAGGGTCGATATGGCTACACCTTC
clone_size: many; v_call: TRBV20-1; j_call: TRBJ2-7; d_call: TRBD1; cdr3_aa: CAFDRVGGYSYEQYF; cdr3_nt: TGCGCTTTTGACAGGGTAGGGGGATACTCCTACGAGCAGTACTTC
clone_size: -; v_call: TRBV30; j_call: TRBJ2-7; d_call: -; cdr3_aa: CAWSVMSRTYEQYF; cdr3_nt: TGTGCCTGGAGTGTAATGTCGAGGACCTACGAGCAGTACTTC
clone_size: -; v_call: TRBV18; j_call: TRBJ2-5; d_call: -; cdr3_aa: CASSRAQGKETQYF; cdr3_nt: TGTGCCAGCTCACGGGCACAGGGAAAAGAGACCCAGTACTTC
clone_size: -; v_call: TRBV5-5; j_call: TRBJ2-6; d_call: -; cdr3_aa: CASSPPGANVLTF; cdr3_nt: TGTGCCAGCAGCCCACCAGGGGCCAACGTCCTGACTTTC
clone_size: many; v_call: TRBV29-1; j_call: TRBJ2-3; d_call: TRBD1; cdr3_aa: CSVEGLRGITDTQYF; cdr3_nt: TGCAGCGTTGAGGGGCTCAGGGGGATCACAGATACGCAGTATTTT
clone_size: many; v_call: TRBV2; j_call: TRBJ2-7; d_call: -; cdr3_aa: CASSEEGFSYEQYF; cdr3_nt: TGTGCCAGCAGTGAGGAGGGATTCTCCTACGAGCAGTACTTC
clone_size: few; v_call: TRBV5-5; j_call: TRBJ2-6; d_call: TRBD1; cdr3_aa: CASSTGTGKAGANVLTF; cdr3_nt: TGTGCCAGCAGCACCGGGACAGGGAAGGCCGGGGCCAACGTCCTGACTTTC
clone_size: once; v_call: TRBV20-1; j_call: TRBJ2-2; d_call: TRBD1; cdr3_aa: CSASPTGLTGELFF; cdr3_nt: TGCAGTGCTAGCCCGACAGGGTTAACCGGGGAGCTGTTTTTT
clone_size: -; v_call: TRBV5-8; j_call: TRBJ2-3; d_call: TRBD1; cdr3_aa: CASRMTGLSTQYF; cdr3_nt: TGTGCCAGCAGAATGACAGGGTTAAGTACGCAGTATTTT
clone_size: once; v_call: TRBV5-1; j_call: TRBJ2-7; d_call: -; cdr3_aa: CASSLGGARGLYEQYF; cdr3_nt: TGCGCCAGCAGCTTGGGAGGGGCTCGGGGTCTCTACGAGCAGTACTTC
clone_size: few; v_call: TRBV12-3/TRBV12-4; j_call: TRBJ2-2; d_call: TRBD2; cdr3_aa: CASTSGGHRIGELFF; cdr3_nt: TGTGCCAGCACGTCGGGGGGGCATCGAATCGGGGAGCTGTTTTTT
clone_size: -; v_call: TRBV20-1; j_call: TRBJ2-7; d_call: -; cdr3_aa: CSADGPRAYEQYF; cdr3_nt: TGCAGTGCTGACGGACCCCGCGCCTACGAGCAGTACTTC
clone_size: -; v_call: TRBV29-1; j_call: TRBJ1-1; d_call: -; cdr3_aa: CSVEGRRGEAFF; cdr3_nt: TGCAGCGTTGAAGGGAGGAGGGGGGAAGCTTTCTTT
clone_size: many; v_call: TRBV4-1; j_call: TRBJ2-7; d_call: TRBD1; cdr3_aa: CASSLFDRDPPYEQYF; cdr3_nt: TGCGCCAGCAGCCTGTTCGACAGGGATCCTCCCTACGAGCAGTACTTC
clone_size: -; v_call: TRBV7-2; j_call: TRBJ2-5; d_call: -; cdr3_aa: CASSVDRETQYF; cdr3_nt: TGTGCCAGCAGCGTCGACCGGGAGACCCAGTACTTC
clone_size: -; v_call: TRBV27; j_call: TRBJ2-7; d_call: -; cdr3_aa: CASSRERTASYEQYF; cdr3_nt: TGTGCCAGTTCACGTGAAAGGACAGCATCCTACGAGCAGTACTTC
clone_size: many; v_call: TRBV2; j_call: TRBJ2-2; d_call: -; cdr3_aa: CASSVRLQSNTGELFF; cdr3_nt: TGTGCCAGCAGTGTGCGGTTACAGTCGAACACCGGGGAGCTGTTTTTT